This T cell receptor (beta chain) was obtained from a study of blood T cell repertoires in COVID-19. Background on the study: Samples came from the United States, Italy and Spain, spanning acute and convalescent COVID-19. T cells, B-cell-depleted T cells, or PBMCs provided the cDNA or gDNA that served as material.

As originally analysed: Amplification from reference gene primers served as the basis for estimated nucleated cell counts. Generated by immunoSEQ multiplex PCR, the TCRdb table keeps only in-frame clones and is missing some. V and J calls and clone size follow that table, whereas D and trimming were derived from the DNA. The sample shows some 8,000 clones, around 85% of them seen only once. The germline CDR1 and CDR2 sequences are MDHEN and SYDVKM. The CDR3 spans 16 residues. The V gene lost 6 bases and the J gene lost 0 bases, with 15 bases spanning the gap. What was sequenced was peripheral blood. The V and J genes are TRBV28 and TRBJ1-5; D remains ambiguous. The TCR was taken from a human donor with active COVID-19. The donor label of this sample is uncertain. CDR3 sequence reads: CASRIRGYYSNQPQHF. In DNA, the CDR3 is TGTGCCAGCAGAATCCGAGGTTATTATAGCAATCAGCCCCAGCATTTT.